The clone carrying this T cell receptor (beta chain) was seen only once. Antigen specificity is unknown. The CDR3 totals 16 residues. V was shortened by 1 base and J by 1 base, with 13 bases between the two germline ends. CDR1 is SGHRS, CDR2 YFSETQ, per germline. This sample is drawn from a study of graft-versus-host responses after intestinal transplantation. About the research overall: The recipients all started with anti-thymocyte globulin induction and then took tacrolimus and steroids for three to four years. General study results and limits: Investigators detected GvH clones in recipient marrow, with some emerging earlier in ileum or blood.

The table came from immunoSEQ multiplex PCR; TCRdb's copy has only in-frame clones and leaves some out. The sample has about 120,000 clones, 75% to 95% seen once. The input for sequencing was unstimulated CD4+ T cells sorted from spleen or lymph node cells, taken before intestinal transplant. This clonotype was obtained from a human donor who received an intestinal transplant. The gene calls are TRBV5-1 and TRBJ2-3; D might be TRBD1 (6 bases). CDR3 DNA: TGCGCCAGCAGCTTGTATCAACAGGGTGGCACAGATACGCAGTATTTT. It specifies CASSLYQQGGTDTQYF.